Listed below are T cell receptor beta chains from one sample, sequenced in a study of blood T cell repertoires in COVID-19. Sequencing used immunoSEQ multiplex PCR; TCRdb keeps in-frame clones, though not all of them. The sample has approximately 49,000 clones, around 85% seen once; the top ten hold roughly 2.5%. Sequenced input: peripheral blood. The receptors come from a man aged 50 to 60 with acute or convalescent COVID-19. CDR3s include the opening cysteine and the closing phenylalanine or tryptophan. A D gene is named only where the DNA matches it firmly. Clone sizes are given selectively: once, few, many, or a class where the clone is expanded.

J gene | D gene | V gene | clone size | CDR3 protein | CDR3 DNA
TRBJ1-2 | TRBD1 | TRBV18 | . | CASSRDRNYGYTF | TGTGCCAGCTCACGGGACAGGAACTATGGCTACACCTTC
TRBJ1-4 | . | TRBV28 | few | CASSPHSSTNEKLFF | TGTGCCAGCAGTCCACACAGCTCAACTAATGAAAAACTGTTTTTT
TRBJ2-7 | . | TRBV21-1 | . | CASSPRERGGEKNEQYF | TGTGCCAGCAGCCCCAGAGAAAGGGGAGGGGAAAAAAACGAGCAGTACTTC
TRBJ2-3 | TRBD1 | TRBV4-1 | . | CASSRETGISTDTQYF | TGCGCCAGCAGCCGAGAGACAGGGATCAGCACAGATACGCAGTATTTT
TRBJ2-7 | . | TRBV14 | . | CASSPWQGIRNEQYF | TGTGCCAGCAGCCCCTGGCAGGGGATAAGAAACGAGCAGTACTTC
TRBJ2-5 | TRBD2 | TRBV9 | . | CASSVVGLAEETQYF | TGTGCCAGCAGCGTAGTAGGACTAGCGGAAGAGACCCAGTACTTC
TRBJ2-7 | . | TRBV5-4 | . | CASSAGTIDEQYF | TGTGCCAGCAGCGCCGGGACAATCGACGAGCAGTACTTC
TRBJ1-4 | . | TRBV24-1 | . | CATSDPPQGSGNEKLFF | TGTGCCACCAGTGATCCCCCCCAGGGGAGCGGTAATGAAAAACTGTTTTTT
TRBJ2-5 | TRBD2 | TRBV5-6 | . | CASSLNGAGYQETQYF | TGTGCCAGCAGCTTGAATGGAGCGGGATACCAAGAGACCCAGTACTTC
TRBJ1-3 | . | TRBV5-5 | . | CASSFSTGNTIYF | TGTGCCAGCAGTTTTTCAACTGGAAACACCATATATTTT
TRBJ1-4 | TRBD1 | TRBV14 | . | CASSQSLRGLNEKLFF | TGTGCCAGCAGCCAAAGCCTCAGGGGGCTGAATGAAAAACTGTTTTTT
TRBJ2-3 | . | TRBV28 | . | CASSDPFSSGESGGTDTQYF | TGTGCCAGCAGTGACCCATTTTCATCGGGAGAATCAGGCGGCACAGATACGCAGTATTTT
TRBJ1-3 | . | TRBV10-3 | . | CAIKPGPESGNTIYF | TGTGCCATCAAACCGGGTCCAGAGTCTGGAAACACCATATATTTT
TRBJ2-1 | TRBD2 | TRBV4-1 | . | CASSVAGGEQFF | TGCGCCAGCAGCGTGGCGGGGGGAGAGCAGTTCTTC
TRBJ2-5 | TRBD2 | TRBV28 | . | CASRISGRGETQYF | TGTGCCAGCAGGATCAGCGGGAGAGGAGAGACCCAGTACTTC
TRBJ2-7 | . | TRBV28 | . | CASSFREPYEQYF | TGTGCCAGCAGTTTCCGGGAGCCCTACGAGCAGTACTTC
TRBJ2-3 | . | TRBV3-1/TRBV3-2 | few | CASSQMFLADTQYF | TGTGCCAGCAGCCAAATGTTTCTCGCAGATACGCAGTATTTT
TRBJ1-2 | TRBD1 | TRBV6-5 | . | CASSLQGFYGYTF | TGTGCCAGCAGTTTACAGGGGTTCTATGGCTACACCTTC
TRBJ1-2 | TRBD1 | TRBV5-1 | . | CASSLVPGGEYGYTF | TGCGCCAGCAGCTTGGTCCCAGGGGGCGAGTATGGCTACACCTTC
TRBJ2-1 | . | TRBV3-1/TRBV3-2 | . | CASSQEWGLYNEQFF | TGTGCCAGCAGCCAAGAATGGGGGCTCTACAATGAGCAGTTCTTC
TRBJ2-7 | TRBD1 | TRBV9 | few | CASSVGGGRGGLNSYEQYF | TGTGCCAGCAGCGTAGGAGGGGGCCGAGGTGGGCTGAATTCCTACGAGCAGTACTTC
TRBJ1-2 | . | TRBV5-8 | . | CASSLTGGRDGYTF | TGTGCCAGCAGCTTAACGGGAGGCCGGGATGGCTACACCTTC
TRBJ1-6 | . | TRBV11-3 | . | CASSYSSYNSPLHF | TGTGCCAGCAGCTACAGCTCCTATAATTCACCCCTCCACTTT
TRBJ1-1 | . | TRBV30 | . | CAWARENTEAFF | TGTGCCTGGGCCAGGGAGAACACTGAAGCTTTCTTT
TRBJ2-1 | . | TRBV9 | once | CASSVDPSPQGNEQFF | TGTGCCAGCAGCGTAGACCCCTCCCCACAGGGAAATGAGCAGTTCTTC
TRBJ1-2 | TRBD1 | TRBV28 | medium-sized | CASSLRDSYYGYTF | TGTGCCAGCAGTTTAAGGGACAGCTACTATGGCTACACCTTC
TRBJ1-1 | . | TRBV7-9 | once | CASSSRTEISVAFF | TGTGCCAGCAGCTCGAGGACAGAAATAAGTGTGGCTTTCTTT
TRBJ1-1 | . | TRBV6-5 | . | CASTLGAGTEAFF | TGTGCCAGCACCCTGGGGGCGGGCACTGAAGCTTTCTTT
TRBJ1-5 | . | TRBV20-1 | . | CSASSGSNQPQHF | TGCAGTGCTAGTAGCGGCAGCAATCAGCCCCAGCATTTT
TRBJ1-6 | TRBD1 | TRBV6-5 | . | CASSPEGADNSPLHF | TGTGCCAGCAGTCCTGAGGGGGCCGATAATTCACCCCTCCACTTT
TRBJ1-1 | TRBD1 | TRBV28 | . | CASSQFSGGGVAFF | TGTGCCAGCAGTCAGTTCTCAGGGGGCGGGGTGGCTTTCTTT
TRBJ2-7 | TRBD1 | TRBV6-5 | . | CASTRQGQGSYEQYF | TGTGCCAGCACCCGGCAGGGACAGGGGTCCTACGAGCAGTACTTC
TRBJ2-7 | TRBD1 | TRBV15 | few | CATSREGQGYEQYF | TGTGCCACCAGCAGAGAAGGACAGGGCTACGAGCAGTACTTC
TRBJ1-2 | . | TRBV3-1/TRBV3-2 | . | CASSQGRGGYTF | TGTGCCAGCAGCCAAGGCAGGGGCGGCTACACCTTC
TRBJ2-1 | . | TRBV4-1 | . | CASSRGGLAVSYNEQFF | TGCGCCAGCAGCAGGGGGGGATTAGCGGTCTCCTACAATGAGCAGTTCTTC
TRBJ1-2 | TRBD1 | TRBV12-3/TRBV12-4 | . | CASSWGQGRGYTF | TGTGCCAGCAGTTGGGGACAGGGCCGAGGCTACACCTTC
TRBJ2-7 | TRBD2 | TRBV27 | . | CASSQGLAAAYEQYF | TGTGCCAGCAGTCAAGGACTAGCCGCCGCCTACGAGCAGTACTTC
TRBJ2-5 | TRBD2 | TRBV5-1 | few | CASSLMSSGNRETQYF | TGCGCCAGCAGCTTGATGTCTAGCGGGAATCGGGAGACCCAGTACTTC
TRBJ1-1 | . | TRBV6-2/TRBV6-3 | once | CASSYLGLNTEAFF | TGTGCCAGCAGTTATCTAGGATTGAACACTGAAGCTTTCTTT
TRBJ1-4 | . | TRBV3-1/TRBV3-2 | . | CASSQLGGLKEKLFF | TGTGCCAGCAGCCAACTGGGGGGGCTCAAGGAAAAACTGTTTTTT
TRBJ2-7 | TRBD1 | TRBV6-5 | once | CASGRDRDYEQYF | TGTGCCAGCGGAAGGGACAGAGACTACGAGCAGTACTTC
TRBJ1-3 | . | TRBV7-9 | . | CASIGGETGNTIYF | TGTGCCAGCATCGGGGGGGAGACTGGAAACACCATATATTTT
TRBJ2-2 | . | TRBV27 | . | CASRGHQNTGELFF | TGTGCCAGCAGGGGACACCAGAACACCGGGGAGCTGTTTTTT
TRBJ1-1 | . | TRBV5-6 | . | CASSLAQNTEAFF | TGTGCCAGCAGCTTGGCCCAGAACACTGAAGCTTTCTTT
TRBJ2-7 | TRBD1 | TRBV6-1 | once | CASSERQGHDPEQYF | TGTGCCAGCAGTGAACGACAGGGTCACGACCCTGAGCAGTACTTC
TRBJ2-1 | TRBD2 | TRBV6-5 | . | CASMISGSLNEQFF | TGTGCCAGCATGATAAGCGGGAGTTTAAATGAGCAGTTCTTC
TRBJ2-3 | . | TRBV19 | . | CASSKRLVGDDTQYF | TGTGCCAGTAGTAAACGACTCGTAGGTGACGATACGCAGTATTTT
TRBJ2-5 | . | TRBV15 | . | CATSEGGDGETQYF | TGTGCCACCAGCGAAGGAGGGGATGGAGAGACCCAGTACTTC
TRBJ1-1 | TRBD1 | TRBV4-1 | . | CASSHDRGSGGAFF | TGCGCCAGCAGCCATGACAGGGGATCGGGGGGAGCTTTCTTT
TRBJ2-3 | . | TRBV13 | . | CASSRRGLDTQYF | TGTGCCAGCAGCAGAAGGGGACTAGATACGCAGTATTTT
TRBJ2-7 | TRBD1 | TRBV29-1 | . | CSVEGLTGPYEQYF | TGCAGCGTTGAAGGATTGACAGGGCCCTACGAGCAGTACTTC
TRBJ2-1 | TRBD2 | TRBV7-3 | . | CASSHNGLANNNEQFF | TGTGCCAGCAGCCACAACGGACTAGCGAACAACAATGAGCAGTTCTTC
TRBJ2-7 | TRBD2 | TRBV18 | once | CASSLNKIAGGAYEQYF | TGTGCCAGCTCACTTAATAAAATAGCGGGAGGTGCCTACGAGCAGTACTTC
TRBJ1-3 | . | TRBV29-1 | . | CSVLLCLIRGLRNTIYF | TGCAGCGTTCTCCTCTGCCTTATCAGGGGCCTCAGAAACACCATATATTTT
TRBJ1-5 | TRBD1 | TRBV18 | . | CASSPKRAGQRPNQPQHF | TGTGCCAGCTCACCTAAACGGGCGGGACAGAGACCCAATCAGCCCCAGCATTTT
TRBJ1-1 | TRBD1 | TRBV19 | . | CASSPRTGILSLTTNTEAFF | TGTGCCAGTAGCCCAAGGACAGGGATCTTATCCCTTACAACTAACACTGAAGCTTTCTTT